The sequence of this TCR beta chain was determined in a study of cytomegalovirus exposure and HLA in healthy donors listed by TCRdb under 2017. In the study overall: According to a later analysis, one platform produced both the roughly 120 validation repertoires and the 720 or so repertoires of the first cohort. The study was designed to test whether signatures of past pathogen exposure could be identified by cataloging public T cell receptors. A separate validation cohort of over 95 different subjects was used in addition to the roughly 670-subject first cohort. To predict cytomegalovirus infection status, the study combined high-throughput TCR immunosequencing, statistical association of individual TCRs with disease status, and machine learning.

The CDR3 measures 11 amino acids from cysteine to phenylalanine. The entry retains the CDR3 DNA only, 33 bases that are in frame from base 1. According to the germline V gene, CDR1 reads MDHEN and CDR2 reads SYDVKM. V lost 6 bases and J lost 8 bases; the stretch between them is 7 bases long. Donors formed part of the validation cohort, which comprised 120 subjects and was distinct from the first cohort of some 700 subjects. Study-wide findings and limitations: It was suggested by the authors that the approach could potentially be generalized to other disease states and immunological phenotypes. In the study, approximately 160 TCR beta chains were listed as associated with cytomegalovirus. Most TCR sequences were seen in very few donors, while some public TCRs were found in many individuals. In vitro tests confirmed that a few of the cytomegalovirus-associated TCR beta chains recognize cytomegalovirus antigens. Of the cluster scores, roughly 95% were above 0 in a later analysis, which found that TCRs clustered in the first cohort also tended to co-occur in the 120 validation repertoires. A later analysis had no HLA typing for the validation cohort, so co-occurrence there was scored across all 120 repertoires. The classifier was reported to diagnose cytomegalovirus status with high specificity and sensitivity in both the original and validation cohorts.

For this clone: No cognate antigen has been identified for it. The sample holds no much larger clone one base away, and base qualities are not on file.

The method was the immunoSEQ multiplex PCR assay. On the study's bioinformatics: To diagnose cytomegalovirus status from the catalog of TCR beta chain sequences, a statistical classification framework was built. The table comes from immuneACCESS by way of TCRdb, which keeps in-frame sequences with V and J called. Part of the clones is missing from these tables; in studies checked, under half for an unresolved V gene and the rest for unknown reasons. V, J and clone size were drawn from that table, and D and trimming were deduced from the DNA. This sample holds more than 130,000 clones; 88% were observed only once. Approximately 7.5% of the sample is in the top ten clones.

Here the chain combines TRBV28 and TRBJ1-4, with the D gene uncertain. This receptor was obtained from a woman between 18 and 29 years old in good health and CMV-seropositive. Sample: PBMCs. The CDR3 region has the sequence CASSSSEKLFF. The DNA sequence reads TGTGCCAGCAGCTCCTCGGAAAAACTGTTTTTT.